This TCR beta chain was identified during a study of T cells after posttransplantation cyclophosphamide. This table comes from immunoSEQ multiplex PCR, and its TCRdb copy is limited to in-frame clones, with some not included. The sample presents about 12,000 clones, none singletons. The sequencing input was PBMCs. This TCR was sampled from a woman aged 40-49 years in good health, CMV-negative, and a related stem cell transplant donor.

Here the CDR3 DNA reads TGTGCCAGCAACTTGGGCAGGGAGTTAGAGACCCAGTACTTC. The encoded protein is CASNLGRELETQYF. The chain employs TRBV28 and TRBJ2-5; D is possibly TRBD1 or TRBD2 (5 bases each). The germline V gene encodes CDR1 MDHEN and CDR2 SYDVKM. Trimming took off 7 bases at V and 4 bases at J, with 16 bases between the two ends. The length of the CDR3 is 14 residues.